Each of the 17 T cell receptor beta chains below was sequenced from the same sample in a study of siplizumab effects on memory and regulatory T cells. Method: immunoSEQ multiplex PCR; TCRdb's copy keeps in-frame clones and lacks some. The sample holds 95,000 to 110,000 clones; over 85% are singletons and the top ten take approximately 0.6%. Sequencing was performed on Tregs sorted from blood. These receptors originate from a human donor in good health.

CDR3 sequence: CASSVGTSGYEQYF. As DNA, the CDR3 is TGCGCCAGCAGCGTAGGGACTAGCGGCTACGAGCAGTACTTC. V is TRBV5-1 and J is TRBJ2-5, with 11 bases lining up with TRBD2. The J call may be wrong; the DNA end is better matched by TRBJ2-7. The CDR3 runs to 14 residues. Germline CDR1 and CDR2: SGHRS and YFSETQ.

The chain recombines TRBV18 with TRBJ1-1; D might be TRBD1 (5 bases). The V gene's germline CDR1 is KGHSH and CDR2 LQKENI. Deletions cut 2 bases from V and 4 bases from J, with 17 bases between. CDR3 length: 16 amino acids. The CDR3 coding sequence is TGTGCCAGCTCACCAATGGTTGCGGGGCTTGGCACTGAAGCTTTCTTT. This encodes CASSPMVAGLGTEAFF.

On this clone itself: The same CDR3 arises from other DNA sequences in this sample as well. This chain links TRBV30 with TRBJ1-3; D gene uncertain. V was clipped by 2 bases and J by 0 bases, with 2 bases between them. CDR3 size: 12 residues. CDR1 and CDR2 (germline): GTSNPN, SVGIG (reference sequence). CDR3 amino acids: CAWSISGNTIYF. For the CDR3, the DNA is TGTGCCTGGAGTATCTCTGGAAACACCATATATTTT. Full variable domain (outside the CDR3, taken from reference TRBV30 and TRBJ1-3): SQTIHQWPATLVQPVGSPLSLECTVEGTSNPNLYWYRQAAGRGLQLLFYSVGIGQISSEVPQNLSASRPQDRQFILSSKKLLLSDSGFYLCAWSISGNTIYFGEGSWLTVV.

The V call is TRBV10-3, the J call TRBJ2-1; 13 bases are a match to TRBD2. Germline CDR1 reads ENHRY; CDR2 reads SYGVKD. V lost 10 bases and J lost 8; bases outside the gene matches: 5. The CDR3 contains 13 residues. CDR3 protein: CATGTSGMDEQFF. Written as DNA, the CDR3 is TGTGCCACCGGGACTAGCGGGATGGATGAGCAGTTCTTC.

This rearrangement joins TRBV6-1 to TRBJ2-3; TRBD1 matches at 12 bases. The germline CDR1 and CDR2 sequences are MNHNS and SASEGT. The CDR3 spans 16 residues. With 4 bases clipped from V and 7 bases from J, the junction kept 9 bases outside the gene matches. The DNA for the CDR3 is TGTGCCAGCAGTGTCCTCGGGACAGGGGGCAGGAATACGCAGTATTTT. Protein product: CASSVLGTGGRNTQYF.

This chain connects TRBV4-1 to TRBJ2-5, with D possibly being TRBD1 or TRBD2 (6 bases each). The CDR3 runs 14 residues. The V gene lost 1 base and the J gene lost 5 bases, with 11 bases spanning the gap. CDR1 is MGHRA and CDR2 is YSYEKL in the germline V gene. This CDR3 is CASSQGGASETQYF. CDR3 in DNA: TGCGCCAGCAGCCAAGGGGGGGCTTCGGAGACCCAGTACTTC.

This clone turned up a few times. The chain has TRBV2 and TRBJ1-6; D may be TRBD1 (6 bases). V was cut by 9 bases and J by 12 bases, with 15 bases left in between. The CDR3 consists of 12 residues. Germline lookup yields CDR1 SNHLY and CDR2 FYNNEI. CDR3 nucleotide sequence: TGTGCCAGGAACCCAGGGGTTGGACCCCTCCACTTT. Residues: CARNPGVGPLHF.

The chain employs TRBV30 and TRBJ1-1; 8 nucleotides agree with TRBD1. This CDR3 spans 17 amino acids. J gave up 0 bases and V 1 base, and 10 bases lay outside the gene matches. CDR1 GTSNPN and CDR2 SVGIG come from the germline V gene (reference sequence). The CDR3 reads CAWSGGDRGFMNTEAFF. The CDR3 DNA reads TGTGCCTGGAGTGGAGGCGACAGGGGATTCATGAACACTGAAGCTTTCTTT.

The chain links TRBV20-1 to TRBJ1-2; D is uncertain. The CDR3 is 11 amino acids. Germline loops: CDR1 DFQATT, CDR2 SNEGSKA (reference sequence). Trimming stripped 4 bases from V and 5 bases from J, with 8 bases between. The CDR3 DNA reads as TGCAGTGCTAAAAAAGGGTATGGCTACACCTTC. The encoded protein is CSAKKGYGYTF.

The chain recombines TRBV6-1 with TRBJ2-3; possible D gene TRBD1, 6 bases. Looked up from germline, CDR1 is MNHNS and CDR2 is SASEGT. The CDR3 has 15 residues. V was cut by 1 base and J by 6 bases, with 14 bases left in between. CDR3: CASSEVRFGGDTQYF. The CDR3 DNA reads TGTGCCAGCAGTGAAGTACGTTTTGGGGGCGATACGCAGTATTTT.

There are a few counts of this clone. V is TRBV11-1 and J is TRBJ2-7; D remains unclear. Germline CDR1 and CDR2: SGHAT and FQDESV (reference sequence). V lost 1 base and J 2 bases, leaving 6 bases between the germline ends. The CDR3 has 13 amino acids. CDR3 sequence (DNA): TGTGCCAGCAGCTTAGGCCCCCCCTACGAGCAGTACTTC. Translated: CASSLGPPYEQYF.

This clone appeared a single time. The chain recombines TRBV29-1 with TRBJ1-1, with D possibly matching TRBD1 (5 bases). V lost 6 bases to trimming and J lost 8 bases, with 16 bases between them. This CDR3 has 12 amino acids. Per germline, CDR1 SQVTM and CDR2 ANQGSEA. CDR3 coding DNA: TGCAGCGTAATCGGGGCGTTTGTGGAAGCTTTCTTT. Residues: CSVIGAFVEAFF.

The genes are TRBV2 and TRBJ1-2; the D gene is possibly TRBD1 (5 bases). The germline V gene encodes CDR1 SNHLY and CDR2 FYNNEI. The V end was cut by 8 bases, the J end by 0 bases, with 10 bases between. The CDR3 extends over 13 amino acids. This CDR3 is CASEGPPNYGYTF. The CDR3 region has the DNA TGTGCCAGCGAGGGACCCCCTAACTATGGCTACACCTTC.

In this sample, this clone turned up once. The CDR3, as DNA: TGTGCCAGCAGCCGGGGACTAGCGGGAACCTACGAGCAGTACTTC. Protein sequence: CASSRGLAGTYEQYF. V gene TRBV5-4 combines with J gene TRBJ2-7; 13 nucleotides match TRBD2. Trimming removed 4 bases from V and 2 bases from J; junction bases left unmatched: 3. This CDR3 spans 15 amino acids. Looked up from germline, CDR1 is SGHNT and CDR2 is YYREEE (reference sequence). Using reference TRBV5-4 and TRBJ2-7 for the parts outside the CDR3, the full variable domain is ETGVTQSPTHLIKTRGQQVTLRCSSQSGHNTVSWYQQALGQGPQFIFQYYREEENGRGNFPPRFSGLQFPNYSSELNVNALELDDSALYLCASSRGLAGTYEQYFGPGTRLTVT.

The CDR3 spells CASSERPGSEAFF. The CDR3, as DNA: TGTGCCAGCAGTGAACGCCCAGGCTCTGAAGCTTTCTTT. The rearrangement links TRBV6-1 to TRBJ1-1; D ambiguous. V was clipped by 2 bases and J by 6 bases, with 10 bases between them. CDR1 and CDR2 from the germline V gene are MNHNS and SASEGT. This CDR3 spans 13 amino acids.

This sequence joins TRBV2 and TRBJ2-7, with a tentative D call TRBD1 (6 bases). Trimming removed 4 bases at V and 10 bases at J, with 11 bases between. Germline V CDR1 and CDR2: SNHLY, FYNNEI. The CDR3 spans 11 residues. The CDR3 is CASSATGRQYF. The CDR3 region has the DNA TGTGCCAGCAGTGCTACAGGGAGACAGTACTTC.

This chain connects TRBV6-5 to TRBJ2-7; D may be TRBD2 (6 bases). The CDR3 totals 14 residues. CDR1 and CDR2 (germline): MNHEY, SVGAGI. Trimming took off 0 bases at V and 6 bases at J, with 12 bases between the two ends. Written as DNA, the CDR3 is TGTGCCAGCAGTTACTCGCGGGCTAGCGTCGAGCAGTACTTC. Translated, it gives CASSYSRASVEQYF.